These 5 T cell receptor beta chains were sequenced from one sample in a study of cytomegalovirus exposure and HLA in healthy donors. The PCR made use of 60 Vbeta and 13 Jbeta primers. Produced via immunoSEQ multiplex PCR; TCRdb's table is partial and in-frame only. This sample's table has about 110,000 clones. The sample consisted of PBMCs. The receptors here all came from a man aged 45-60 years in good health and CMV-seronegative.

V is TRBV5-1 and J is TRBJ2-1; TRBD2 aligns across 9 bases. The ends lost 0 bases at V and 3 bases at J; junction bases unmatched: 7. The germline CDR1 and CDR2 sequences are SGHRS and YFSETQ. The CDR3 runs 17 residues. The CDR3 DNA reads TGCGCCAGCAGCTTGGCCGGTGGGCGGGGGGGCTACAATGAGCAGTTCTTC. This gives the protein CASSLAGGRGGYNEQFF.

This CDR3 reads CASSLAPAGSSPLHF. Here the CDR3 DNA reads TGTGCCAGCAGTTTAGCCCCAGCGGGAAGTTCACCCCTCCACTTT. V and J are TRBV28 and TRBJ1-6, with D unclear. Between the trimmed V and J ends, which lost 2 bases and 9 bases, there was a span of 14 bases. CDR3 length: 15 residues. Germline-derived CDR1 and CDR2 are MDHEN and SYDVKM.

The rearrangement joins TRBV29-1 to TRBJ2-1, with a possible D match to TRBD1 (6 bases). The CDR3 sequence is 16 residues long. Germline V lookup: CDR1 SQVTM, CDR2 ANQGSEA. Trimming stripped 4 bases from V and 4 bases from J, with 20 bases between. CDR3 in amino acids: CSVVGQPLSVYNEQFF. CDR3 nucleotide sequence: TGCAGCGTTGTAGGACAGCCTCTGAGTGTATACAATGAGCAGTTCTTC.

This CDR3 is CASSSRVRGPQETQYF. As DNA, the CDR3 is TGTGCCAGCAGCTCCCGAGTCAGGGGGCCCCAAGAGACCCAGTACTTC. V gene TRBV7-2 combines with J gene TRBJ2-5, with TRBD1 matching over 8 bases. Losses at the gene ends were 4 bases for V and 1 base for J; bases not matched to a gene: 8. The CDR3 covers 16 residues. Germline lookup yields CDR1 SGHTA and CDR2 FQGNSA.

V usage is TRBV28 and J usage is TRBJ1-1; no clear D. The V end was cut by 2 bases, the J end by 3 bases, with 10 bases between. Germline V CDR1 and CDR2: MDHEN, SYDVKM. The CDR3 extends over 14 amino acids. Here the CDR3 reads CASSLGRRDTEAFF. CDR3 in DNA: TGTGCCAGCAGTTTAGGCCGGAGGGACACTGAAGCTTTCTTT.